These T cell receptor beta chains were read from a single sample in a study of blood T cell repertoires in COVID-19. TCRdb's copy holds only in-frame clones and misses some; the assay was immunoSEQ multiplex PCR. The table shows roughly 100,000 clones, with approximately 90% occurring only once. Sequencing input: peripheral blood. The receptor set was obtained from a human donor with COVID-19, enrolled during active disease. The donor label of this sample is uncertain. Both conserved end residues are part of each CDR3. Each record gives: D gene, V gene, J gene, clone size, CDR3 protein, CDR3 DNA. A D gene is named only where the DNA matches it firmly. The listing skips clone size in some rows; elsewhere it reads once, few, many or a size class.

D gene: TRBD2; V gene: TRBV6-2/TRBV6-3; J gene: TRBJ2-2; clone size: once; CDR3 protein: CASSRTSGIPTGELFF; CDR3 DNA: TGTGCCAGCAGTCGGACTAGCGGGATTCCCACCGGGGAGCTGTTTTTT
D gene: TRBD1; V gene: TRBV13; J gene: TRBJ1-5; clone size: .; CDR3 protein: CASRLDRVNQPQHF; CDR3 DNA: TGTGCCAGTAGGCTAGACAGGGTCAATCAGCCCCAGCATTTT
D gene: .; V gene: TRBV5-4; J gene: TRBJ1-1; clone size: .; CDR3 protein: CASSPRTGGDTEAFF; CDR3 DNA: TGTGCCAGCAGCCCCCGGACCGGGGGAGACACTGAAGCTTTCTTT
D gene: .; V gene: TRBV2; J gene: TRBJ2-7; clone size: .; CDR3 protein: CASTYDRSLGQYF; CDR3 DNA: TGTGCCAGCACTTACGACAGGTCTTTGGGGCAGTACTTC
D gene: TRBD2; V gene: TRBV7-9; J gene: TRBJ2-1; clone size: .; CDR3 protein: CASSLILAGPYDEQFF; CDR3 DNA: TGTGCCAGCAGCCTCATACTAGCGGGGCCCTACGATGAGCAGTTCTTC
D gene: TRBD1; V gene: TRBV19; J gene: TRBJ1-4; clone size: once; CDR3 protein: CASSLQGVNEKLFF; CDR3 DNA: TGTGCCAGTAGTCTACAGGGGGTAAACGAAAAACTGTTTTTT
D gene: .; V gene: TRBV28; J gene: TRBJ1-5; clone size: .; CDR3 protein: CASSFWQGGDSNQPQHF; CDR3 DNA: TGTGCCAGCAGTTTTTGGCAGGGAGGGGATAGCAATCAGCCCCAGCATTTT
D gene: .; V gene: TRBV7-2; J gene: TRBJ1-5; clone size: .; CDR3 protein: CASSLAVDNQPQHF; CDR3 DNA: TGTGCCAGCAGCTTAGCGGTAGACAATCAGCCCCAGCATTTT
D gene: TRBD1; V gene: TRBV25-1; J gene: TRBJ1-5; clone size: .; CDR3 protein: CASSDGQGKYSNQPQHF; CDR3 DNA: TGTGCCAGCAGTGATGGACAGGGCAAGTACTCCAATCAGCCCCAGCATTTT
D gene: TRBD1; V gene: TRBV9; J gene: TRBJ1-1; clone size: .; CDR3 protein: CASSVGLQGTEAFF; CDR3 DNA: TGTGCCAGCAGCGTAGGCTTACAGGGGACTGAAGCTTTCTTT
D gene: .; V gene: TRBV6-5; J gene: TRBJ1-1; clone size: .; CDR3 protein: CASSQQGNTEAFF; CDR3 DNA: TGTGCCAGCAGTCAACAGGGGAACACTGAAGCTTTCTTT
D gene: TRBD1; V gene: TRBV18; J gene: TRBJ2-1; clone size: .; CDR3 protein: CASSPGTGFYEQFF; CDR3 DNA: TGTGCCAGCTCACCCGGGACAGGGTTCTATGAGCAGTTCTTC
D gene: .; V gene: TRBV13; J gene: TRBJ1-5; clone size: once; CDR3 protein: CASSPRGSNQPQHF; CDR3 DNA: TGTGCCAGCAGCCCGCGGGGGAGCAATCAGCCCCAGCATTTT
D gene: TRBD1; V gene: TRBV19; J gene: TRBJ1-4; clone size: few; CDR3 protein: CASRRQGGYPREKLFF; CDR3 DNA: TGTGCCAGTAGACGACAGGGGGGCTACCCTCGCGAAAAACTGTTTTTT
D gene: TRBD2; V gene: TRBV10-3; J gene: TRBJ2-1; clone size: few; CDR3 protein: CAISDLASGGANEQFF; CDR3 DNA: TGTGCCATCAGTGACCTAGCAAGCGGGGGGGCCAATGAGCAGTTCTTC
D gene: .; V gene: TRBV2; J gene: TRBJ1-2; clone size: .; CDR3 protein: CASSGGGAPNYGYTF; CDR3 DNA: TGTGCCAGCAGTGGGGGCGGGGCTCCCAACTATGGCTACACCTTC
D gene: TRBD2; V gene: TRBV25-1; J gene: TRBJ2-1; clone size: .; CDR3 protein: CASSRGLAGANEQFF; CDR3 DNA: TGTGCCAGCAGCCGAGGACTAGCGGGAGCCAATGAGCAGTTCTTC
D gene: .; V gene: TRBV29-1; J gene: TRBJ2-4; clone size: .; CDR3 protein: CSVALGGQWKNIQYF; CDR3 DNA: TGCAGCGTTGCCCTCGGGGGGCAGTGGAAAAACATTCAGTACTTC
D gene: TRBD2; V gene: TRBV4-1; J gene: TRBJ2-3; clone size: .; CDR3 protein: CASSRGLAGGPGGQYF; CDR3 DNA: TGCGCCAGCAGCCGGGGCCTGGCGGGAGGGCCGGGAGGGCAGTATTTT
D gene: .; V gene: TRBV3-1/TRBV3-2; J gene: TRBJ1-3; clone size: .; CDR3 protein: CASSQEARAANTIYF; CDR3 DNA: TGTGCCAGCAGCCAAGAAGCCAGGGCGGCAAACACCATATATTTT
D gene: .; V gene: TRBV2; J gene: TRBJ1-2; clone size: .; CDR3 protein: CASGTFYGYTF; CDR3 DNA: TGTGCCAGCGGGACTTTCTATGGCTACACCTTC
D gene: .; V gene: TRBV10-3; J gene: TRBJ2-1; clone size: .; CDR3 protein: CAISDTLTNDNEQFF; CDR3 DNA: TGTGCCATCAGTGACACCCTAACCAACGACAATGAGCAGTTCTTC
D gene: .; V gene: TRBV27; J gene: TRBJ2-2; clone size: .; CDR3 protein: CASSSGTFNTGELFF; CDR3 DNA: TGTGCCAGCTCCTCCGGGACTTTTAACACCGGGGAGCTGTTTTTT
D gene: .; V gene: TRBV27; J gene: TRBJ1-1; clone size: .; CDR3 protein: CASSLNRANTEAFF; CDR3 DNA: TGTGCCAGCAGTTTAAACAGGGCGAACACTGAAGCTTTCTTT
D gene: .; V gene: TRBV6-1; J gene: TRBJ1-5; clone size: .; CDR3 protein: CASSEVEGEVGNQPQHF; CDR3 DNA: TGTGCCAGCAGTGAAGTTGAAGGGGAGGTGGGCAATCAGCCCCAGCATTTT
D gene: .; V gene: TRBV5-1; J gene: TRBJ1-2; clone size: .; CDR3 protein: CASRPRSDTEFSNYGYTF; CDR3 DNA: TGCGCCAGCAGGCCCCGGTCGGACACCGAATTTTCTAACTATGGCTACACCTTC
D gene: .; V gene: TRBV6-6; J gene: TRBJ1-5; clone size: .; CDR3 protein: CASSRPDRFYQPQHF; CDR3 DNA: TGTGCCAGCAGTCGCCCCGACAGATTTTATCAGCCCCAGCATTTT
D gene: .; V gene: TRBV28; J gene: TRBJ1-4; clone size: .; CDR3 protein: CASRPHRGATPNEKLFF; CDR3 DNA: TGTGCCAGCAGACCCCATCGCGGAGCCACACCTAATGAAAAACTGTTTTTT
D gene: TRBD2; V gene: TRBV7-6; J gene: TRBJ2-1; clone size: .; CDR3 protein: CASSTYPSGNNEQFF; CDR3 DNA: TGTGCCAGCAGCACATATCCTAGCGGGAACAATGAGCAGTTCTTC
D gene: .; V gene: TRBV5-1; J gene: TRBJ2-5; clone size: .; CDR3 protein: CASSLVGIDETQYF; CDR3 DNA: TGCGCCAGCAGCTTGGTGGGCATCGACGAGACCCAGTACTTC
D gene: .; V gene: TRBV6-5; J gene: TRBJ1-1; clone size: .; CDR3 protein: CASSGDLNTEAFF; CDR3 DNA: TGTGCCAGCTCAGGGGATCTGAACACTGAAGCTTTCTTT
D gene: TRBD1; V gene: TRBV18; J gene: TRBJ1-6; clone size: .; CDR3 protein: CASSLGQEYSPLHF; CDR3 DNA: TGTGCCAGCTCCCTCGGACAGGAGTACTCACCCCTCCACTTT
D gene: .; V gene: TRBV6-6; J gene: TRBJ2-2; clone size: once; CDR3 protein: CASSSTDRNTGELFF; CDR3 DNA: TGTGCCAGCAGTTCAACGGACAGGAACACCGGGGAGCTGTTTTTT
D gene: .; V gene: TRBV30; J gene: TRBJ1-2; clone size: .; CDR3 protein: CAWSLTGFDYGYTF; CDR3 DNA: TGTGCCTGGAGCCTGACAGGCTTTGACTATGGCTACACCTTC
D gene: .; V gene: TRBV5-1; J gene: TRBJ1-4; clone size: .; CDR3 protein: CASSLGTGGTNEKLFF; CDR3 DNA: TGCGCCAGCAGCTTGGGTACGGGGGGAACTAATGAAAAACTGTTTTTT
D gene: TRBD2; V gene: TRBV19; J gene: TRBJ2-1; clone size: .; CDR3 protein: CATRGLAGANEQFF; CDR3 DNA: TGTGCCACCAGAGGACTAGCGGGGGCCAATGAGCAGTTCTTC
D gene: TRBD2; V gene: TRBV9; J gene: TRBJ2-3; clone size: .; CDR3 protein: CASSVSGGALYSTDTQYF; CDR3 DNA: TGTGCCAGCAGCGTTAGCGGGGGGGCCCTATATAGCACAGATACGCAGTATTTT
D gene: .; V gene: TRBV6-1; J gene: TRBJ1-5; clone size: .; CDR3 protein: CASSEFGRGFNQPQHF; CDR3 DNA: TGTGCCAGCAGTGAATTCGGCAGGGGCTTCAATCAGCCCCAGCATTTT
D gene: TRBD1; V gene: TRBV29-1; J gene: TRBJ1-1; clone size: .; CDR3 protein: CSASTGGTEAFF; CDR3 DNA: TGCAGCGCCTCGACAGGGGGCACTGAAGCTTTCTTT
D gene: TRBD1; V gene: TRBV6-4; J gene: TRBJ2-3; clone size: once; CDR3 protein: CASSDPHWDRVTDTQYF; CDR3 DNA: TGTGCCAGCAGTGACCCCCATTGGGACAGGGTCACAGATACGCAGTATTTT
D gene: .; V gene: TRBV12-3/TRBV12-4; J gene: TRBJ2-1; clone size: .; CDR3 protein: CASSFRVDEQFF; CDR3 DNA: TGTGCCAGCAGTTTTCGCGTCGATGAGCAGTTCTTC
D gene: .; V gene: TRBV7-9; J gene: TRBJ1-4; clone size: .; CDR3 protein: CASSPRWNEKLFF; CDR3 DNA: TGTGCCAGCAGCCCCCGGTGGAATGAAAAACTGTTTTTT
D gene: .; V gene: TRBV5-1; J gene: TRBJ1-1; clone size: .; CDR3 protein: CASSLLQDNTEAFF; CDR3 DNA: TGCGCCAGCAGCTTGCTACAGGATAACACTGAAGCTTTCTTT
D gene: TRBD1; V gene: TRBV9; J gene: TRBJ1-4; clone size: few; CDR3 protein: CASSAQGGGNEKLFF; CDR3 DNA: TGTGCCAGCAGCGCCCAGGGGGGCGGAAATGAAAAACTGTTTTTT
D gene: TRBD1; V gene: TRBV4-1; J gene: TRBJ2-3; clone size: .; CDR3 protein: CASSQEPGTGPDTQYF; CDR3 DNA: TGCGCCAGCAGCCAAGAACCCGGGACAGGACCAGATACGCAGTATTTT
D gene: TRBD2; V gene: TRBV10-3; J gene: TRBJ2-3; clone size: .; CDR3 protein: CAIASLAGGLDTQYF; CDR3 DNA: TGTGCCATCGCTTCTCTAGCGGGGGGGTTAGATACGCAGTATTTT
D gene: TRBD2; V gene: TRBV11-2; J gene: TRBJ2-7; clone size: .; CDR3 protein: CASSLELAGTYEQYF; CDR3 DNA: TGTGCCAGCAGCTTAGAACTAGCGGGGACCTACGAGCAGTACTTC
D gene: .; V gene: TRBV3-1/TRBV3-2; J gene: TRBJ1-5; clone size: .; CDR3 protein: CASSQDSRDQPQHF; CDR3 DNA: TGTGCCAGCAGCCAAGATTCGAGGGATCAGCCCCAGCATTTT
D gene: TRBD1; V gene: TRBV11-2; J gene: TRBJ1-3; clone size: .; CDR3 protein: CASSSLLGQGRNTIYF; CDR3 DNA: TGTGCCAGCAGCTCCCTCCTTGGACAGGGTAGAAACACCATATATTTT
D gene: .; V gene: TRBV5-4; J gene: TRBJ1-4; clone size: few; CDR3 protein: CASSQDTTNEKLFF; CDR3 DNA: TGTGCCAGCAGCCAAGACACGACTAATGAAAAACTGTTTTTT
D gene: .; V gene: TRBV21-1; J gene: TRBJ2-5; clone size: .; CDR3 protein: CASSFKGTAGLETQYF; CDR3 DNA: TGTGCCAGCAGCTTCAAAGGGACGGCGGGGTTGGAGACCCAGTACTTC